This T cell receptor (beta chain) was sequenced for a study of OX40 agonist ivuxolimab in advanced cancers. Overall study context: Patients were treated with intravenous ivuxolimab, dosed at 0.01 to 10 mg/kg and infused every 2 weeks.

From germline, CDR1 is MNHNS and CDR2 SASEGT. The CDR3 loop spans 12 amino acids. V lost 10 bases, J lost 5 bases, and 3 bases stayed unmatched. Here immunoSEQ multiplex PCR was the method, and the copy in TCRdb shows in-frame clones only, minus some. This table holds tens of thousands of clones, over 75% found once. This TCR derives from an adult with an advanced solid tumor such as melanoma, head and neck, liver or kidney cancer. This sample comprised CD4+ or CD8+ T cells sorted from blood, obtained in a trial of the OX40 agonist ivuxolimab. V usage is TRBV6-1 and J usage is TRBJ2-2; TRBD1 matches 8 bases. CDR3 residues: CATHRGTGELFF. The CDR3 coding sequence is TGTGCCACCCACAGGGGGACCGGGGAGCTGTTTTTT.